This TCR beta chain was recovered during a study of identical twins. Study-level results: Researchers caution that invariant MAIT and iNKT cells could partly confound zero-insertion analyses. Modelling underestimated the level of out-of-frame TCR alpha sharing observed in monozygotic twins. Sharing of beta out-of-frame sequences by twins showed a weaker excess. Abundant beta clonotypes from cord blood had fewer insertions, unlike memory repertoires, which showed none.

MiXCR was run by TCRdb on the 5' RACE reads, yielding one entry per CDR3 protein. The sample holds a few hundred thousand distinct CDR3 sequences, approximately 8.3% seen once. This clonotype was observed many times. Its cognate antigen is unknown. The junction had 3 bases not matched to a gene; V was cut back by 1 base and J by 5 bases. This CDR3 contains 15 residues. The sample was also linked to a second study, of yellow fever vaccine responses in identical twins.

The rearrangement uses TRBV12-3 or TRBV12-4 and TRBJ2-2, with 8 bases lining up with TRBD2. The specimen was CD8+ T cells sorted from blood. The receptor was isolated from a woman in her late teens or twenties in good health. The CDR3 spells CASSLVAGSTGELFF. The CDR3 DNA follows: TGTGCCAGCAGTTTAGTAGCGGGAAGTACCGGGGAGCTGTTTTTT.